One sample yielded the 24 T cell receptor beta chains listed below, sequenced in a study of cytomegalovirus exposure and HLA in healthy donors. Sequenced by immunoSEQ multiplex PCR; TCRdb stores in-frame clones only, minus some. The repertoire holds about 360,000 clones, with 70% to 90% as singletons. Input material: PBMCs. Source of these receptors: a woman aged 18-35 years in good health and CMV-seronegative.

The chain has TRBV30 and TRBJ2-1; 10 bases fit TRBD2. CDR3 length equals 16 residues. The V gene's germline CDR1 is GTSNPN and CDR2 SVGIG (reference sequence). J was trimmed by 9 bases and V by 0 bases; bases with no gene match: 11. Here the CDR3 DNA reads TGTGCCTGGAGTGTACCGGAGCTAGCGGGGGCCCTTGAGCAGTTCTTC. Translating it yields CAWSVPELAGALEQFF. The variable domain in full, with the rest retrieved from reference TRBV30 and TRBJ2-1, is SQTIHQWPATLVQPVGSPLSLECTVEGTSNPNLYWYRQAAGRGLQLLFYSVGIGQISSEVPQNLSASRPQDRQFILSSKKLLLSDSGFYLCAWSVPELAGALEQFFGPGTRLTVL.

The chain combines TRBV27 with TRBJ2-7; D unclear. Trimming took off 5 bases at V and 2 bases at J, with 13 bases between the two ends. CDR3 length equals 14 residues. CDR1 is MNHEY and CDR2 is SMNVEV in the germline V gene (reference sequence). CDR3 region: CASSPNLAPYEQYF. The CDR3 bases are TGTGCCAGCAGTCCTAATCTCGCCCCCTACGAGCAGTACTTC.

The chain carries TRBV28 and TRBJ1-2; a weak D match, TRBD1 (5 bases). There are 13 residues in the CDR3. V was cut by 8 bases and J by 4 bases, with 14 bases left in between. CDR1 and CDR2 from the germline V gene are MDHEN and SYDVKM. The CDR3 coding sequence is TGTGCCAGCGGCCTACAGGCCCTCTATGGCTACACCTTC. Amino acids: CASGLQALYGYTF.

The V and J genes are TRBV6-5 and TRBJ2-3; tentative D call: TRBD1 (7 bases). Germline V gene data show CDR1 as MNHEY and CDR2 as SVGAGI. This CDR3 has 14 residues. The V gene lost 6 bases and the J gene lost 8 bases, with 18 bases spanning the gap. The CDR3 coding sequence is TGTGCCAGCAGCTCAGGGGGGATAGGGGCTACGCAGTATTTT. Protein sequence: CASSSGGIGATQYF.

V gene TRBV29-1 combines with J gene TRBJ1-2; 7 bases line up with TRBD1. V was clipped by 7 bases and J by 8 bases; unmatched bases: 16. Germline-derived CDR1 and CDR2 are SQVTM and ANQGSEA. CDR3 length: 14 residues. CDR3 loop: CSGSTTGSLVGYTF. The CDR3, as DNA: TGCAGCGGGTCTACGACAGGGTCATTGGTAGGCTACACCTTC.

The V gene is TRBV5-6, the J gene TRBJ2-2, with D possibly being TRBD1 (6 bases). The CDR3 has 16 amino acids. CDR1 and CDR2 from the germline V gene are SGHDT and YYEEEE. Between the trimmed V and J ends, which lost 4 bases and 2 bases, there was a span of 15 bases. CDR3 in amino acids: CASSLLNRDNTGELFF. The CDR3 DNA sequence: TGTGCCAGCAGCCTCCTAAACAGGGATAACACCGGGGAGCTGTTTTTT.

The chain is built from TRBV15 and TRBJ2-7; 8 positions agree with TRBD1. Germline CDR1 reads LNHNV; CDR2 reads YYDKDF (reference sequence). The V gene end was trimmed by 0 bases and the J gene end by 3 bases; junction bases not matched to a gene: 4. CDR3 size: 15 residues. The chain's CDR3 is CATSREQGAFYEQYF. The CDR3 DNA reads as TGTGCCACCAGCAGAGAGCAGGGGGCGTTCTACGAGCAGTACTTC.

This sequence joins TRBV6-4 and TRBJ2-3, with 9 nucleotides matching TRBD2. Germline V gives CDR1 MRHNA, CDR2 SNTAGT. CDR3 size: 15 residues. V shed 3 bases and J 3 bases; nucleotides not matched to a gene: 4. In DNA, the CDR3 is TGTGCCAGCAGTGAGCGGGGGGGCCAGACAGATACGCAGTATTTT. Translated, it gives CASSERGGQTDTQYF.

V is TRBV23-1 and J is TRBJ1-5, with unresolved D. TRBV23-1 is assigned to the ORF class and has an uncertain function. This CDR3 spans 14 amino acids. V was cut by 3 bases and J by 6 bases, with 12 bases left in between. The CDR3 protein is CASSHPTVGQPQHF. The CDR3, as DNA: TGCGCCAGCAGTCACCCAACAGTGGGTCAGCCCCAGCATTTT.

This clone was observed once. The chain recombines TRBV28 with TRBJ2-4, with TRBD2 matching 7 bases. V trimming: 7 bases; J trimming: 3 bases; junction bases outside the gene matches: 12. This CDR3 region has 16 residues. CDR1 MDHEN and CDR2 SYDVKM come from the germline V gene. CDR3 coding DNA: TGTGCCAGCACTCTGGGGGGGGTTTATGGCAAAAACATTCAGTACTTC. It encodes CASTLGGVYGKNIQYF.

The chain recombines TRBV4-1 with TRBJ2-3; D is perhaps TRBD1 (6 bases). V shed 1 base and J shed 2 bases, with 13 bases lying between them. The CDR3 contains 16 residues. Per the germline V gene, CDR1 is MGHRA and CDR2 is YSYEKL. DNA of the CDR3: TGCGCCAGCAGCCAAGGTGACAGGTTATCCACAGATACGCAGTATTTT. It yields the protein CASSQGDRLSTDTQYF.

The chain combines TRBV11-2 with TRBJ2-2, with 13 bases identical to TRBD2. This CDR3 is 15 amino acids long. After removal of 5 bases from V and 5 bases from J, the junction contained 2 bases not matched to a gene. Germline CDR1 is SGHAT and CDR2 is FQNNGV. CDR3 region: CASSGLAGVTGELFF. For the CDR3, the DNA is TGTGCCAGCAGCGGACTAGCGGGAGTTACCGGGGAGCTGTTTTTT. Combining the CDR3 with reference TRBV11-2 and TRBJ2-2 gives the whole variable domain EAGVAQSPRYKIIEKRQSVAFWCNPISGHATLYWYQQILGQGPKLLIQFQNNGVVDDSQLPKDRFSAERLKGVDSTLKIQPAKLEDSAVYLCASSGLAGVTGELFFGEGSRLTVL.

The chain links TRBV28 to TRBJ1-4, with D perhaps TRBD1 (6 bases). Germline values: CDR1 MDHEN, CDR2 SYDVKM. Trimming shortened V by 6 bases and J by 7 bases, and 15 bases separated the two germline ends. The CDR3 contains 14 residues. The CDR3, as DNA: TGTGCCAGCAGCTCTACAGGGTTGGGTGAAAAACTGTTTTTT. Amino acid sequence: CASSSTGLGEKLFF.

The chain uses TRBV5-1 and TRBJ2-5; TRBD2 might be the D (6 bases). The CDR3 is 15 amino acids. Germline V lookup: CDR1 SGHRS, CDR2 YFSETQ. V was cut by 4 bases and J by 4 bases, with 17 bases left in between. The CDR3 protein is CASSGPGVDGETQYF. CDR3 DNA: TGCGCCAGCAGCGGGCCGGGGGTGGATGGAGAGACCCAGTACTTC.

V gene TRBV7-6 combines with J gene TRBJ2-5, with a possible D match to TRBD1 (6 bases). The CDR3 spans 16 residues. Germline loops: CDR1 SGHVS, CDR2 FNYEAQ. V gave up 1 base and J gave up 2 bases, with 14 bases separating them. CDR3 region: CASSLGGHVMQETQYF. CDR3 DNA: TGTGCCAGCAGCTTAGGGGGACACGTAATGCAAGAGACCCAGTACTTC.

The chain carries TRBV27 and TRBJ1-1, with unresolved D. The CDR3 has 14 residues. The V end was cut by 1 base, the J end by 1 base, with 7 bases between. Germline V gives CDR1 MNHEY, CDR2 SMNVEV (reference sequence). CDR3 in DNA: TGTGCCAGCAGTTTATTCCGGGGGAACACTGAAGCTTTCTTT. This translates into CASSLFRGNTEAFF.

Written as DNA, the CDR3 is TGTGCCAGCAGTTTAGAGGGCACCGGGGAGCTGTTTTTT. It translates to CASSLEGTGELFF. This chain uses TRBV27 with TRBJ2-2, with D perhaps TRBD2 (5 bases). This CDR3 comprises 13 residues. Germline CDR1 and CDR2: MNHEY and SMNVEV (reference sequence). V lost 2 bases and J lost 4, with 5 bases in between.

Worth noting for this clone: Relative to the germline gene, one junction end is altered; a read error may explain this. The rearrangement joins TRBV6-6 to TRBJ2-5; the D is unclear. The length of the CDR3 is 12 residues. Germline V gene data show CDR1 as MNHNY and CDR2 as SVGAGI (reference sequence). CDR3 amino acids: CVSSAIEETQYF. CDR3 DNA: TGTGTCAGCAGCGCTATAGAGGAGACCCAGTACTTC.

The V call is TRBV28, the J call TRBJ2-2, with D possibly TRBD1 on 6 matching bases. The CDR3 spans 15 residues. Germline assignment: CDR1 MDHEN and CDR2 SYDVKM. Trimming left V 5 bases short and J 2 bases short, with 12 bases between. CDR3 residues: CASSPWTENTGELFF. CDR3 DNA: TGTGCCAGCAGTCCCTGGACAGAAAACACCGGGGAGCTGTTTTTT.

This clone occurred a few times. The V call is TRBV4-1, the J call TRBJ1-1; D unclear. V was trimmed by 0 bases and J by 7 bases, leaving 9 bases between them. The germline gives CDR1 MGHRA, CDR2 YSYEKL. The CDR3 is 13 residues long. The CDR3 DNA follows: TGCGCCAGCAGCCAAGACAGGTACCGTGAAGCTTTCTTT. This translates into CASSQDRYREAFF.

The chain recombines TRBV6-5 with TRBJ2-2, with a possible D match to TRBD1 (5 bases). The CDR3 is 13 amino acids. The germline V gene has CDR1 MNHEY and CDR2 SVGAGI. V was clipped by 2 bases and J by 6 bases, with 7 bases between them. The CDR3 spells CASSYVGAGELFF. DNA of the CDR3: TGTGCCAGCAGTTACGTAGGGGCCGGGGAGCTGTTTTTT.

The genes are TRBV2 and TRBJ2-3, with 8 nucleotides matching TRBD2. This CDR3 is built from 15 residues. CDR1 SNHLY and CDR2 FYNNEI come from the germline V gene. V trimming: 6 bases; J trimming: 7 bases; junction bases outside the gene matches: 12. CDR3 nucleotide sequence: TGTGCCAGCAGAAGTAGCGGGGTCTCAGAAAATACGCAGTATTTT. It translates to CASRSSGVSENTQYF.

The chain couples TRBV21-1 to TRBJ1-5; TRBD1 was called by the table and not checked on the DNA. TRBV21-1 counts as a pseudogene. The CDR3 runs 16 residues. CDR3 loop: CASSYTWAYSNQPQHF. Written as DNA, the CDR3 is TGTGCCAGCAGCTATACATGGGCGTATAGCAATCAGCCCCAGCATTTT.

The chain has TRBV6-1 and TRBJ2-5; D not certain. Trimming removed 0 bases from V and 13 bases from J, with 15 bases in between. The CDR3 spans 13 residues. The germline gives CDR1 MNHNS, CDR2 SASEGT. CDR3 DNA: TGTGCCAGCAGTGAAGCGCACTGGGTAGAGGCGTACTTC. Its protein is CASSEAHWVEAYF.